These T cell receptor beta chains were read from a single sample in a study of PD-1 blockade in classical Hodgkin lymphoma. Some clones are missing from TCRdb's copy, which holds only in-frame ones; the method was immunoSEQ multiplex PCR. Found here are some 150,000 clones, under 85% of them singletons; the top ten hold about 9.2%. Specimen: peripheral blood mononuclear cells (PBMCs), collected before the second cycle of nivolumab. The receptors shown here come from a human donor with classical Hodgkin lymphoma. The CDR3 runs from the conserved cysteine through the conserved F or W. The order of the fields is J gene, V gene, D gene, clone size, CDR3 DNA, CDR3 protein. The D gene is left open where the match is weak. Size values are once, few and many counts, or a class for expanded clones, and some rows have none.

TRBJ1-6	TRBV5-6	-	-	TGTGCCAGCAGCTTGCCGGATTCACCCCTCCACTTT	CASSLPDSPLHF
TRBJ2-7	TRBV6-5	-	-	TGTGCCAGCAGTAGATCTTCCTACGAGCAGTACTTC	CASSRSSYEQYF
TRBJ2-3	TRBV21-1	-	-	TGTGCCAGCAGCCTGGGACGGTTTGGGGACACAGATACGCAGTATTTT	CASSLGRFGDTDTQYF
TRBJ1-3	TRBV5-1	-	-	TGCGCCAGCAGCTTGGACGCCCAAGGAAACACCATATATTTT	CASSLDAQGNTIYF
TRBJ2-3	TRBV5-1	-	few	TGTGCCAGCAGCTCCGGGGCCCTCGGAGATACGCAGTATTTT	CASSSGALGDTQYF
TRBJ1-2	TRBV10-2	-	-	TGCGCCAGCAGTGAGGCCGAAAACTATGGCTACACCTTC	CASSEAENYGYTF
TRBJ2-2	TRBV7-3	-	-	TGTGCCAGCAGCGCCGGGGACTCTAGATCTGGCGGGGAGCTGTTTTTT	CASSAGDSRSGGELFF
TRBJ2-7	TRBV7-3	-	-	TGTGCCAGCAGCTTACGGGGCCCAGGAGAGCAGTACTTC	CASSLRGPGEQYF
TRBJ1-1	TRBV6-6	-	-	TGTGCCAGCAGCACAATCTTTGGATCAATGGTACGGGAAGCTTTCTTT	CASSTIFGSMVREAFF
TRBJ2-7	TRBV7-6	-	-	TGTGCCAGCAGCTCCACCCCCCAGGGAATCTCCTACGAGCAGTACTTC	CASSSTPQGISYEQYF
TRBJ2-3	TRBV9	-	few	TGTGCCAGCAGCGTAGTAGGGGCCGATACGCAGTATTTT	CASSVVGADTQYF
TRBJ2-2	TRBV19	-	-	TGTGCCAGTAGTGCATGGACAGATACCGGGGAGCTGTTTTTT	CASSAWTDTGELFF
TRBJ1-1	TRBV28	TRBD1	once	TGTGCCAGCAGTCAAGGGACAGGGTTTGCGAACACTGAAGCTTTCTTT	CASSQGTGFANTEAFF
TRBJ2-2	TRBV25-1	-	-	TGTGCCAGCAGTGAATGGGGGGCAGGGTACACCGGGGAGCTGTTTTTT	CASSEWGAGYTGELFF
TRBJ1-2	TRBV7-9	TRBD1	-	TGTGCCAGCAGCCTCAGGGGGCAAAACTATGGCTACACCTTC	CASSLRGQNYGYTF
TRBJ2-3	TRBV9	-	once	TGTGCCAGCAGCGTAGATCCGGGGGATCGGACAGATACGCAGTATTTT	CASSVDPGDRTDTQYF
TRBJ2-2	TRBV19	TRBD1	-	TGTGCCATTTCGGACAGGTACACCGGGGAGCTGTTTTTT	CAISDRYTGELFF
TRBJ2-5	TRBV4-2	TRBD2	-	TGTGCCAGCAGCCAGGGGACTAGCGGGCCGAGGGAAGAGACCCAGTACTTC	CASSQGTSGPREETQYF
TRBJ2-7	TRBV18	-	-	TGTGCCAGCTCACCACTAGACACCTCCTACGAGCAGTACTTC	CASSPLDTSYEQYF
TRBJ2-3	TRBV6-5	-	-	TGTGCCAGCAGTTTGAGCGGTCCTCGCGATACGCAGTATTTT	CASSLSGPRDTQYF
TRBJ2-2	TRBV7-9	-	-	TGTGCCAGCAGGGGGCAAGCGGAGCTGTTTTTT	CASRGQAELFF
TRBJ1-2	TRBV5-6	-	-	TGTGCCAGCAGCCTCGTCTGGGGGACCTCTAACTATGGCTACACCTTC	CASSLVWGTSNYGYTF
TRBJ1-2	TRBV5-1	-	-	TGCGCCAGCAGCTTGGATAGGGTATCGGGTGGCTACACCTTC	CASSLDRVSGGYTF
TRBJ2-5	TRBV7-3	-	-	TGTGCCAGCAGCTTCCGAGAGACCCAGTACTTC	CASSFRETQYF
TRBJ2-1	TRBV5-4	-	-	TGTGCCAGCAGTGACGCCCGGGCTTACAATGAGCAGTTCTTC	CASSDARAYNEQFF
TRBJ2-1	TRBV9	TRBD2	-	TGTGCCAGCAGCGAGACTAGCGGCTCCTACAATGAGCAGTTCTTC	CASSETSGSYNEQFF
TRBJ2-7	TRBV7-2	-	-	TGTGCCAGCAGCTTTAAGGGGGGTACCTACGAGCAGTACTTC	CASSFKGGTYEQYF
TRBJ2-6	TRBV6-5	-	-	TGTGCCAGCAAACGACAGCCCTCTGGGGCCAACGTCCTGACTTTC	CASKRQPSGANVLTF